One sample yielded the 22 T cell receptor beta chains listed below, sequenced in a study of T-cell memory formation after mild COVID-19. TCRdb reanalysed the 5' RACE reads using MiXCR and keeps one entry per CDR3 protein. The data contain roughly 110,000 distinct CDR3 sequences, 22% of them singletons. Specimen: PBMCs or a T cell subset sorted from them (not recorded which). Source of these receptors: a man between 18 and 35 years old who had mild COVID-19 (a few samples of this study predate the infection). Cell type and time point are not known.

This clonotype was observed a few times. V gene TRBV6-6 combines with J gene TRBJ2-5; the D gene is possibly TRBD2 (5 bases). The CDR3 totals 12 residues. The V gene's germline CDR1 is MNHNY and CDR2 SVGAGI (reference sequence). V dropped 5 bases and J dropped 1 base, with 5 bases sitting between them. The CDR3, as DNA: TGTGCCAGCAGTGGACTCCAAGAGACCCAGTACTTC. Amino acids: CASSGLQETQYF.

The gene calls are TRBV6-5 and TRBJ2-5; D unresolved. Trimming removed 4 bases from V and 0 bases from J, with 9 bases in between. Germline V gives CDR1 MNHEY, CDR2 SVGAGI. CDR3 length equals 14 residues. The CDR3 sequence: CASSFGANQETQYF. CDR3 in DNA: TGTGCCAGCAGTTTCGGAGCTAACCAAGAGACCCAGTACTTC.

At least ten counts were recorded for this clonotype. The V call is TRBV7-9, the J call TRBJ2-1; no definite D call. The CDR3 is made up of 14 amino acids. The germline gives CDR1 SEHNR, CDR2 FQNEAQ (reference sequence). Trimming shortened V by 4 bases and J by 3 bases, and 10 bases separated the two germline ends. CDR3 DNA: TGTGCCAGCAGCTCTAATTGGGGCTACAATGAGCAGTTCTTC. This codes for CASSSNWGYNEQFF.

This clonotype was seen a few times. The rearrangement uses TRBV6-5 and TRBJ2-2, with no clear D. The CDR3 covers 12 residues. Germline V lookup: CDR1 MNHEY, CDR2 SVGAGI. Trimming removed 2 bases from V and 3 bases from J, with 1 base in between. The CDR3 nucleotides are TGTGCCAGCAGTTACCACACCGGGGAGCTGTTTTTT. It encodes CASSYHTGELFF.

For the CDR3, the DNA is TGCAGCGTTTCGCCCTCTAGCGGGTATGAGCAGTTCTTC. It yields the protein CSVSPSSGYEQFF. The chain has TRBV29-1 and TRBJ2-1, with 8 bases that match TRBD2. The germline CDR1 and CDR2 sequences are SQVTM and ANQGSEA. With V trimmed by 5 bases and J by 8 bases, 8 bases remained unmatched. The CDR3 consists of 13 residues.

This clonotype appeared a few times. V is TRBV24-1 and J is TRBJ2-1; possibly TRBD2 for D (5 bases). Germline V gene data show CDR1 as KGHDR and CDR2 as SFDVKD. V lost 10 bases, J lost 0 bases, and 12 bases lay in between. CDR3 length equals 14 residues. CDR3 nucleotides: TGTGCCACGGGAGACGGAAGCTCCTACAATGAGCAGTTCTTC. Its protein is CATGDGSSYNEQFF.

This chain links TRBV7-9 with TRBJ2-7; no firm D call. Germline loops: CDR1 SEHNR, CDR2 FQNEAQ (reference sequence). Trimming pared 0 bases from V and 0 bases from J, leaving 9 bases between. The CDR3 extends over 15 amino acids. The CDR3 sequence is CASSLAARISYEQYF. Here the CDR3 DNA reads TGTGCCAGCAGCTTAGCTGCCCGGATCTCCTACGAGCAGTACTTC. Together with reference TRBV7-9 and TRBJ2-7, the CDR3 gives the full variable domain: DTGVSQNPRHKITKRGQNVTFRCDPISEHNRLYWYRQTLGQGPEFLTYFQNEAQLEKSRLLSDRFSAERPKGSFSTLEIQRTEQGDSAMYLCASSLAARISYEQYFGPGTRLTVT.

This clonotype was recorded at least ten times. This chain uses TRBV7-8 with TRBJ2-1, with 12 bases fitting TRBD2. V shed 1 base and J 7 bases; nucleotides not matched to a gene: 2. The CDR3 has 15 residues. Germline CDR1 and CDR2: SGHVS and FQNEAQ. This CDR3 reads CASSLGTSGANEQFF. DNA for the CDR3: TGTGCCAGCAGCTTAGGGACTAGCGGGGCGAATGAGCAGTTCTTC.

The rearrangement joins TRBV7-8 to TRBJ2-5; 10 bases are shared with TRBD2. Unmatched junction bases numbered 8, after V lost 6 bases and J lost 1 base. Germline loops: CDR1 SGHVS, CDR2 FQNEAQ. The CDR3 totals 16 residues. CDR3 protein: CASRHPTSGAQETQYF. CDR3 bases: TGTGCCAGCAGGCACCCTACTAGCGGGGCCCAAGAGACCCAGTACTTC.

The chain employs TRBV29-1 and TRBJ1-2; D possibly corresponds to TRBD1 (5 bases). CDR3 size: 15 residues. Germline lookup yields CDR1 SQVTM and CDR2 ANQGSEA. V shed 5 bases and J shed 5 bases, with 21 bases lying between them. In DNA, the CDR3 is TGCAGCGTTTACCCTACCTCAGGGACCTTTTATGGCTACACCTTC. It codes for CSVYPTSGTFYGYTF.

The CDR3 reads CSSRDNDNEQFF. The CDR3 bases are TGCAGCAGCCGGGACAATGACAATGAGCAGTTCTTC. V and J are TRBV20-1 and TRBJ2-1; weak D call: TRBD1 (6 bases). There are 12 residues in the CDR3. The germline V gene has CDR1 DFQATT and CDR2 SNEGSKA (reference sequence).

The CDR3: CATSEQGTGELFF. CDR3 coding DNA: TGTGCCACCAGCGAACAGGGGACCGGGGAGCTGTTTTTT. The gene calls are TRBV15 and TRBJ2-2; 7 positions match TRBD1. This CDR3 region has 13 residues. Trimming took 5 bases from V and 5 from J; bases not matched to a gene: 2. The V gene's germline CDR1 is LNHNV and CDR2 YYDKDF (reference sequence).

The chain recombines TRBV15 with TRBJ1-1; maybe TRBD1 (5 bases). CDR3 length equals 17 residues. Deletions cut 0 bases from V and 7 bases from J, with 21 bases between. Per germline, CDR1 LNHNV and CDR2 YYDKDF (reference sequence). The CDR3 loop is CATSRDLIRDGGDEAFF. The CDR3 DNA sequence: TGTGCCACCAGCAGAGATTTAATACGGGACGGAGGAGATGAAGCTTTCTTT.

In this sample, this clonotype turned up a few times. This chain connects TRBV3-1 to TRBJ2-7; D perhaps matches TRBD2 (6 bases). CDR1 is LGHDT and CDR2 is YNNKEL in the germline V gene (reference sequence). V lost 1 base, J lost 1 base, and 8 bases lay in between. This CDR3 is 14 amino acids long. CDR3 region: CASSQGGGSYEQYV. CDR3 coding DNA: TGTGCCAGCAGCCAAGGAGGAGGGTCCTACGAGCAGTACGTC.

This rearrangement joins TRBV7-9 to TRBJ1-4; D perhaps matches TRBD1 (6 bases). The CDR3 loop spans 16 amino acids. CDR1 and CDR2 (germline): SEHNR, FQNEAQ (reference sequence). Trimming pared 0 bases from V and 1 base from J, leaving 9 bases between. The DNA of the CDR3 is TGTGCCAGCAGCTTAGCGTCGACAGGAACTAATGAAAAACTGTTTTTT. Its translation: CASSLASTGTNEKLFF.

This rearrangement joins TRBV6-2 or TRBV6-3 to TRBJ1-2; D unresolved. Germline CDR1 MNHEY, CDR2 SVGEGT. CDR3 length equals 13 residues. Trimming left V 2 bases short and J 4 bases short, with 8 bases between. The CDR3 DNA reads TGTGCCAGCAGTTACGGCCCTATCTATGGCTACACCTTC. It encodes CASSYGPIYGYTF.

This clonotype was seen just once. The J gene is TRBJ1-2, the V gene TRBV7-3; unclear D gene. In germline, CDR1 is SGHTA, CDR2 FQGTGA. This CDR3 has 13 amino acids. V gave up 5 bases and J gave up 3 bases, with 10 bases separating them. The CDR3 loop is CASSPTRHYGYTF. As DNA, the CDR3 is TGTGCCAGCAGCCCCACCCGTCACTATGGCTACACCTTC.

The chain links TRBV5-1 to TRBJ1-2, with a tentative D call TRBD1 (5 bases). Trimming pared 1 base from V and 4 bases from J, leaving 5 bases between. This CDR3 has 12 residues. Germline values: CDR1 SGHRS, CDR2 YFSETQ. CDR3 in amino acids: CASSLQGYGYTF. In DNA form, the CDR3 reads TGCGCCAGCAGCTTGCAGGGCTATGGCTACACCTTC.

This clonotype was picked up a small number of times. The rearrangement links TRBV29-1 to TRBJ1-3; a possible D gene is TRBD1 (5 bases). Trimming cost V 4 bases and J 0 bases, with 10 bases left between them. This CDR3 spans 14 amino acids. Germline CDR1 is SQVTM and CDR2 is ANQGSEA. This CDR3 reads CSVGGPDSGNTIYF. In nucleotides, the CDR3 is TGCAGCGTTGGGGGCCCAGACTCTGGAAACACCATATATTTT.

This rearrangement joins TRBV7-9 to TRBJ2-1; the match to TRBD2 covers 11 bases. CDR1 is SEHNR, CDR2 FQNEAQ, per germline (reference sequence). This CDR3 region has 15 residues. After removal of 5 bases from V and 10 bases from J, the junction contained 10 bases not matched to a gene. CDR3 in amino acids: CASSRLAGGLREQFF. The CDR3 DNA follows: TGTGCCAGCAGCCGTCTAGCGGGGGGACTAAGAGAGCAGTTCTTC.

A few counts support this clonotype. The chain employs TRBV20-1 and TRBJ2-7, with 7 bases lining up with TRBD1. V lost 5 bases to trimming and J lost 0 bases; unmatched junction nucleotides: 4. Looked up from germline, CDR1 is DFQATT and CDR2 is SNEGSKA (reference sequence). The CDR3 runs 13 residues. The CDR3 region has the DNA TGCAGTGCTCCGGGACAGAGCTCCTACGAGCAGTACGTC. It translates to CSAPGQSSYEQYV.

This clonotype was picked up a small number of times. The chain carries TRBV6-5 and TRBJ1-2; D is unresolved. Germline V gene data show CDR1 as MNHEY and CDR2 as SVGAGI. CDR3 length: 14 amino acids. V lost 5 bases and J lost 0, with 10 bases in between. In DNA form, the CDR3 reads TGTGCCAGCAGTCCAATGGACCCTAACTATGGCTACACCTTC. It is translated as CASSPMDPNYGYTF.